The 9 T cell receptor beta chains listed next were all sequenced from one sample in a study of blood T cell repertoires in COVID-19. The repertoire was sequenced with immunoSEQ multiplex PCR; TCRdb's copy has only in-frame clones and lacks some. The sample lists approximately 140,000 clones; around 80% were seen once. Sample: peripheral blood. The origin of the receptors is a man in his fifties with acute or convalescent COVID-19.

In this sample, this clone turned up a few times. The V call is TRBV9, the J call TRBJ1-3; tentatively, D is TRBD1 (6 bases). V was trimmed by 4 bases and J by 5 bases, leaving 16 bases between them. This CDR3 is built from 15 residues. CDR1 is SGDLS and CDR2 is YYNGEE in the germline V gene. CDR3 sequence (DNA): TGTGCCAGCAGCCACCCCCGGGACACCCGAAACACCATATATTTT. Protein product: CASSHPRDTRNTIYF.

V usage is TRBV6-5 and J usage is TRBJ2-1; 10 nucleotides line up with TRBD1. Per the germline V gene, CDR1 is MNHEY and CDR2 is SVGAGI. The V segment lost 7 bases and the J segment 10 bases; nucleotides outside the gene matches: 13. The CDR3 loop spans 15 amino acids. CDR3 residues: CASTKDRGLAVEQFF. CDR3 DNA sequence: TGTGCCAGCACTAAAGACAGGGGGCTGGCGGTAGAGCAGTTCTTC.

The V gene is TRBV7-3, the J gene TRBJ1-1; 8 positions agree with TRBD1. The CDR3 contains 18 residues. V was pared by 7 bases and J by 0 bases, with 16 bases of the junction left unmatched. CDR1 is SGHTA, CDR2 FQGTGA, per germline. The CDR3 DNA reads TGTGCCAGCACAGGATCCCAGGTGACAGGGGCCATGAACACTGAAGCTTTCTTT. It encodes CASTGSQVTGAMNTEAFF.

V is TRBV30 and J is TRBJ1-5, with D possibly TRBD1 on 5 matching bases. The V end was cut by 1 base, the J end by 6 bases, with 16 bases between. This CDR3 region has 15 residues. Per germline, CDR1 GTSNPN and CDR2 SVGIG (reference sequence). The CDR3 sequence: CAWSAGEGIGQPQHF. Here the CDR3 DNA reads TGTGCCTGGAGTGCGGGGGAGGGCATCGGTCAGCCCCAGCATTTT.

CDR3 sequence reads: CASSQTETGELFF. The CDR3 DNA sequence: TGTGCCAGCAGCCAGACAGAGACCGGGGAGCTGTTTTTT. The chain couples TRBV14 to TRBJ2-2, with a tentative D call TRBD1 (5 bases). The V gene's germline CDR1 is SGHDN and CDR2 FVKESK. Trimming cost V 3 bases and J 5 bases, with 7 bases left between them. The CDR3 extends over 13 amino acids.

The chain couples TRBV9 to TRBJ2-1; 10 bases align to TRBD2. CDR1 and CDR2 (germline): SGDLS, YYNGEE. With 4 bases clipped from V and 5 bases from J, the junction kept 6 bases outside the gene matches. CDR3 length: 15 residues. The CDR3 protein is CASSRSGGVNNEQFF. In nucleotides, the CDR3 is TGTGCCAGCAGCCGAAGCGGGGGGGTAAACAATGAGCAGTTCTTC.

A single count supports this clone. The chain joins TRBV5-4 to TRBJ2-5; 7 nucleotides align to TRBD1. CDR1 is SGHNT and CDR2 is YYREEE in the germline V gene (reference sequence). The V gene end was trimmed by 5 bases and the J gene end by 10 bases; junction bases not matched to a gene: 14. The CDR3 contains 14 residues. The chain's CDR3 is CASRSVGDSLIQYF. The CDR3 nucleotides read TGTGCCAGCAGATCGGTGGGGGACAGTTTGATCCAGTACTTC.

CDR3 bases: TGCGCCAGCAACGTGGAGGGGATCACAGATACGCAGTATTTT. Its translation is CASNVEGITDTQYF. The rearrangement links TRBV5-1 to TRBJ2-3; tentatively, D is TRBD2 (6 bases). Germline V gene sequence: CDR1 SGHRS, CDR2 YFSETQ. Trimming stripped 6 bases from V and 2 bases from J, with 13 bases between. CDR3 size: 14 residues. The full variable domain, with the rest looked up from reference TRBV5-1 and TRBJ2-3, is KAGVTQTPRYLIKTRGQQVTLSCSPISGHRSVSWYQQTPGQGLQFLFEYFSETQRNKGNFPGRFSGRQFSNSRSEMNVSTLELGDSALYLCASNVEGITDTQYFGPGTRLTVL.

The rearrangement links TRBV15 to TRBJ2-7; D might be TRBD1 (6 bases). V lost 5 bases to trimming and J lost 6 bases, with 14 bases between them. Per germline, CDR1 LNHNV and CDR2 YYDKDF (reference sequence). The CDR3 has 13 residues. The CDR3 is CATSWTQGAEQYV. Here the CDR3 DNA reads TGTGCCACCAGCTGGACACAGGGAGCCGAGCAGTACGTC.